This T cell receptor beta chain was sequenced for a study of blood T cell repertoires in COVID-19 (dated by TCRdb to the early 2020s). As for the study more broadly: Samples covering the acute and convalescent phases of COVID-19 were provided by collaborators in the United States, Italy and Spain. The repertoires were released in a freely available public database intended as a resource for research on the immune response to SARS-CoV-2. The samples were drawn from two sources: the first 160 participants of the ongoing ImmuneRACE study, and over 1,000 subjects contributed by 6 global collaborators. A de-identified subject ID, COVID-19 status, age in years and sex were almost always included in the sample metadata. The material from the prospective study consisted of cDNA or gDNA derived from T cells, B-cell-depleted T cells, or PBMCs. The dataset comprised deeply sampled blood TCRbeta repertoires from subjects exposed to, actively infected with, or recovered from COVID-19. Where available, HLA class I and class II types were obtained from metadata supplied by the sample provider rather than from assay-based typing.

A second Seattle source provided samples from volunteer blood donors who had recovered from COVID-19. Collaborating institutions collected whole blood in K2EDTA tubes following their own protocols. Collaborator samples were shipped for TCRbeta analysis as frozen whole blood, isolated PBMCs, or DNA extracted from either sample type. Notes on this clone: Its binding antigen is unknown. Base qualities are not at hand, and no much larger clone is one base apart.

Trimming costs V 3 bases and J 3 bases, and their ends lie 9 bases apart. The germline V gene (reference sequence) yields SGHNT for CDR1 and YYREEE for CDR2. The cysteine opens and the phenylalanine closes a CDR3 of 13 amino acids. The sequence is cut down to CDR3 DNA, 39 bases in frame from base 1. On the study overall, not on this receptor specifically: The amount of clinical and demographic metadata varied by source and participant and was provided uncurated.

TCRbeta CDR3 regions were amplified from genomic DNA by means of the immunoSEQ Assay, a bias-controlled multiplex PCR. In the authors' own workflow: Within the assay, amplification of reference gene primers was used to estimate how many nucleated cells each sample contained. Sequence reads were collapsed and filtered to measure the absolute abundance of every unique TCRbeta CDR3 rearrangement. For each sample, productive Simpson clonality was calculated by taking the square root of Simpson's diversity index across productive rearrangements. Held by TCRdb, this immuneACCESS table contains in-frame sequences only and omits some clones. Under half of the omission traces to an unresolved V gene where checked; the cause of the rest is unknown. The D gene and trimming were derived from the DNA, and the V and J assignments and clone size from that table. The sample records over 120,000 clones, over 80% of which are singletons. Of the sample, roughly 37% falls within the top ten clones.

Specimen: peripheral blood. The receptor chain draws on TRBV5-4 and TRBJ2-5, with TRBD1 tentatively as D gene (6 bases match). The TCR was taken from a man aged 45-65 years who had recovered from COVID-19. The bases are TGTGCCAGCAGCTGGGGGCCAGAAGAGACCCAGTACTTC. Its protein reads: CASSWGPEETQYF.